Detailed here is one TCR beta chain. The sample originates from a study of cytomegalovirus exposure and HLA in healthy donors. The V end lost 3 bases, the J end lost 1 base, and 9 bases lay between the germline ends. Germline V CDR1 and CDR2: GTSNPN, SVGIG (reference sequence). The CDR3 has 13 amino acids. PCR employed 60 Vbeta and 13 Jbeta primers. Some clones are missing from TCRdb's copy, which holds only in-frame ones; the method was immunoSEQ multiplex PCR. Among about 82,000 clones listed, around 77% were seen once. The clonotype was recovered from a man in his fifties or sixties in good health and CMV-seronegative. The sequenced material came from PBMCs. The chain employs TRBV30 and TRBJ1-1; no firm D call. CDR3 DNA: TGTGCCTGGAGCGAACAACAGAACACTGAAGCTTTCTTT. Translated, it gives CAWSEQQNTEAFF.